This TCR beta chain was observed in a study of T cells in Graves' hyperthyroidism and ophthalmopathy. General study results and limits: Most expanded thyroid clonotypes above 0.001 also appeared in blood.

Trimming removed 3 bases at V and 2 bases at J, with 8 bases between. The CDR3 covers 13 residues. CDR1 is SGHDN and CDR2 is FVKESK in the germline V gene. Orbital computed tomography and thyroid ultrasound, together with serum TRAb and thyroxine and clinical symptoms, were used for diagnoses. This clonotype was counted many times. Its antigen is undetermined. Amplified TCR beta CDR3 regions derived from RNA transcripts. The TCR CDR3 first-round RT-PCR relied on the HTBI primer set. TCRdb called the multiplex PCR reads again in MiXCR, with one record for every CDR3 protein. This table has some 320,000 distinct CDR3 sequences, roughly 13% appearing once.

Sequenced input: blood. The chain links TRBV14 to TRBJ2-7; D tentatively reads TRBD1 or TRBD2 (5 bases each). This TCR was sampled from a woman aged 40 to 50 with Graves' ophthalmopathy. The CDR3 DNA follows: TGTGCCAGCAGCCAGGGGGTCGCCTACGAGCAGTACTTC. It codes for CASSQGVAYEQYF.